These 9 T cell receptor beta chains originate from one sample sequenced in a study of blood T cell repertoires in COVID-19. TCRdb's copy holds only in-frame clones and misses some; the assay was immunoSEQ multiplex PCR. The table lists over 250,000 clones, 65% to 90% of them singletons, with roughly 13% in the top ten. The sequencing sample was made of peripheral blood. Receptor source: a human donor in a cohort sampled during active COVID-19.

This clone was seen many times. The chain couples TRBV4-1 to TRBJ2-1; 7 bases agree with TRBD2. CDR3 length: 15 amino acids. The J segment lost 4 bases and the V segment lost 1 base, leaving 4 bases of the junction unmatched. Per the germline V gene, CDR1 is MGHRA and CDR2 is YSYEKL. CDR3 bases: TGCGCCAGCAGCCAAGGTGGACTAGGTTACAATGAGCAGTTCTTC. This gives the protein CASSQGGLGYNEQFF.

The chain is built from TRBV24-1 and TRBJ2-3; D possibly corresponds to TRBD2 (5 bases). Germline loops: CDR1 KGHDR, CDR2 SFDVKD. The length of the CDR3 is 14 residues. Trimming took off 3 bases at V and 6 bases at J, with 12 bases between the two ends. CDR3 in amino acids: CATSDTQERDTQYF. The CDR3 DNA is TGTGCCACCAGTGATACCCAGGAGCGGGATACGCAGTATTTT.

About this clone: Other DNA sequences in this specimen translate into the identical CDR3. The genes are TRBV19 and TRBJ1-2; D uncertain. The germline V and J ends were trimmed by 3 bases and 2 bases, with 7 bases remaining between them. Germline assignment: CDR1 LNHDA and CDR2 SQIVND (reference sequence). This CDR3 contains 13 residues. Here the CDR3 reads CASSITGNYGYTF. CDR3 DNA: TGTGCCAGTAGTATTACGGGGAACTATGGCTACACCTTC.

V usage is TRBV3-1 (or the pseudogene TRBV3-2) and J usage is TRBJ2-5; 9 nucleotides agree with TRBD2. V shed 3 bases and J 2 bases; nucleotides not matched to a gene: 4. Germline-derived CDR1 and CDR2 are LGHDT and YNNKEL (reference sequence). This CDR3 spans 15 amino acids. CDR3 loop: CASSQTSGTQETQYF. CDR3 coding DNA: TGTGCCAGCAGCCAGACTAGCGGAACACAAGAGACCCAGTACTTC.

The CDR3 here is CASSHPSGSSTDTQYF. In DNA, the CDR3 is TGTGCCAGCAGTCATCCGAGCGGGAGTAGCACAGATACGCAGTATTTT. The chain couples TRBV2 to TRBJ2-3; 8 nucleotides align to TRBD2. Germline assignment: CDR1 SNHLY and CDR2 FYNNEI. The CDR3 is made up of 16 amino acids. Trimming took 5 bases from V and 0 from J; bases not matched to a gene: 7.

The V gene is TRBV18, the J gene TRBJ1-4; tentative D call: TRBD1 (5 bases). The CDR3 consists of 16 residues. V shed 3 bases and J shed 6 bases, with 17 bases lying between them. The V gene's germline CDR1 is KGHSH and CDR2 LQKENI. The chain's CDR3 is CASSPKTVSNDEKLFF. DNA of the CDR3: TGTGCCAGCTCACCGAAGACAGTTAGTAATGATGAAAAACTGTTTTTT.

The rearrangement joins TRBV7-9 to TRBJ1-2, with 8 bases matching TRBD1. The CDR3 runs to 16 residues. Trimming at V came to 5 bases and at J to 8 bases, leaving 16 bases not matched to a gene. Germline loops: CDR1 SEHNR, CDR2 FQNEAQ (reference sequence). CDR3 nucleotide sequence: TGTGCCAGCAGCCCACCGACAGGGGCTTTTTACTTCGGCTACACCTTC. Amino acid sequence: CASSPPTGAFYFGYTF. The full variable domain, with the rest looked up from reference TRBV7-9 and TRBJ1-2, is DTGVSQNPRHKITKRGQNVTFRCDPISEHNRLYWYRQTLGQGPEFLTYFQNEAQLEKSRLLSDRFSAERPKGSFSTLEIQRTEQGDSAMYLCASSPPTGAFYFGYTFGSGTRLTVV.

The chain recombines TRBV4-1 with TRBJ1-2; D is possibly TRBD1 (6 bases). The germline V and J ends were trimmed by 0 bases and 4 bases, with 12 bases remaining between them. The length of the CDR3 is 15 residues. Germline assignment: CDR1 MGHRA and CDR2 YSYEKL. Here the CDR3 DNA reads TGCGCCAGCAGCCAAGATTGGGGGCTAAGCTATGGCTACACCTTC. It encodes CASSQDWGLSYGYTF.

The chain uses TRBV10-1 and TRBJ1-1; TRBD1 might be the D (5 bases). The V gene's germline CDR1 is WNHNN and CDR2 SYGVQD (reference sequence). This CDR3 is 14 amino acids long. The V end was cut by 2 bases, the J end by 0 bases, with 7 bases between. CDR3 DNA sequence: TGCGCCAGCAGTGAGCAGGGTATGAACACTGAAGCTTTCTTT. It yields the protein CASSEQGMNTEAFF.